Reported below is one T cell receptor beta chain. The target antigen is unknown. The data derive from a study of T cell responses to AZD1222 COVID-19 vaccine. Generated by immunoSEQ multiplex PCR, the TCRdb table keeps only in-frame clones and is missing some. The table includes 70,000 to 95,000 clones, roughly 90% detected once. The CDR3 extends over 15 amino acids. Germline V gene lookup returns CDR1 KGHDR and CDR2 SFDVKD. V dropped 4 bases and J dropped 8; count of bases not matched to a gene: 6. Broader study findings: Clonal diversity was possibly underestimated, and the donors were mostly white British, with more females. Spike-spanning, vaccine-associated CD4 TCRs were dominant at 160-218 and 743-854. Variant regions that are unmutated are reportedly the target of nearly half of spike-specific TCRs.

Analyses pooled second doses at about 4 or about 12 weeks. This receptor was identified in an adult who received the AZD1222 COVID-19 vaccine. Sample: peripheral blood, taken 28 days after the second AZD1222 dose. The chain couples TRBV24-1 to TRBJ2-1; 11 bases fit TRBD2. As DNA, the CDR3 is TGTGCCACCAGTGAACTACTAGCGGGAGTCGATGAGCAGTTCTTC. Amino acid sequence: CATSELLAGVDEQFF.